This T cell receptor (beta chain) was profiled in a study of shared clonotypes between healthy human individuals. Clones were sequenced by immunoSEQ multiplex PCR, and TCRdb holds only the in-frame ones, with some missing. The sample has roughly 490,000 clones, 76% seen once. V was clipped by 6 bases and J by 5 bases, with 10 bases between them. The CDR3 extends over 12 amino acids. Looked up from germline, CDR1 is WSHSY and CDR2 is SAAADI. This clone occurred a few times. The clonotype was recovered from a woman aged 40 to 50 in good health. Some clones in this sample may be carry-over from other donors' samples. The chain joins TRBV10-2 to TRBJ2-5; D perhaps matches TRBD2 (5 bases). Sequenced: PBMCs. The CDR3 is CASSGNGETQYF. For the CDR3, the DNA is TGCGCCAGCAGCGGGAATGGGGAGACCCAGTACTTC.